The entry below gives a single T cell receptor (beta chain) sequence along with its context. The entry originates in a study of cytotoxic CD8 clonotypes in ibrutinib-treated CLL. The overall study: Investigators reported some 25 partial and 2 complete responses; after median roughly 70 months, around 15 patients remained remitted and about twelve progressed.

The protocol was immunoSEQ multiplex PCR, while the TCRdb copy is restricted to in-frame clones and leaves out a portion. The table lists roughly 250,000 clones, about three quarters of them singletons. This CDR3 region has 14 residues. V was shortened by 6 bases and J by 1 base, with 12 bases between the two germline ends. CDR1 and CDR2 from the germline V gene are SQVTM and ANQGSEA. The source material was PBMCs, sampled after 24 months of ibrutinib treatment. The clonotype comes from a human donor with chronic lymphocytic leukemia. The chain combines TRBV29-1 with TRBJ2-2; no reliable D call. The CDR3 DNA reads as TGCAGCGTGGCGAGAAGACAGAACACCGGGGAGCTGTTTTTT. Translation: CSVARRQNTGELFF.